The source of this T cell receptor beta chain is a study of identical twins. Findings and limits, study-wide: With monozygotic twins, out-of-frame TCR alpha sharing exceeded what models estimated. Invariant MAIT and iNKT cells may have partly biased zero-insertion analyses. Fewer insertions characterized abundant cord blood beta clonotypes, whereas memory repertoires showed none.

The germline V and J ends were trimmed by 2 bases and 0 bases, with 8 bases remaining between them. CDR3 length: 15 residues. The V gene's germline CDR1 is ENHRY and CDR2 SYGVKD. cDNA carried unique molecular identifiers, and a universal primer site was added by template switching. Via MiXCR, TCRdb re-called the 5' RACE reads, giving one row per CDR3 protein. Found here are some 900,000 distinct CDR3 sequences, 12% of them singletons; the top ten hold around 1.6%. This clonotype was seen only a few times. The antigen remains undetermined. Another study also made use of these data, one on yellow fever vaccine responses in identical twins.

This chain uses TRBV10-3 with TRBJ2-1; D is uncertain. The specimen sequenced was PBMCs. The sequence derives from a woman between 18 and 29 years old in good health. CDR3: CAISERVSSYNEQFF. The CDR3 DNA follows: TGTGCCATCAGTGAGCGGGTGAGCTCCTACAATGAGCAGTTCTTC.